This entry features one T cell receptor (beta chain) sequence. The data originate from a study of OX40 agonist ivuxolimab in advanced cancers. Study as a whole: Under the entry rules, prior anti-PD-1, anti-PD-L1 or anti-CTLA-4 therapy was allowed, and about 38% had some.

CDR1 and CDR2 from the germline V gene are MGHRA and YSYEKL. With 1 base removed from V and 4 bases from J, the gap between germline ends came to 11 bases. The CDR3 covers 14 residues. Assay: immunoSEQ multiplex PCR; the TCRdb copy retains only in-frame clones and omits some. This table has 90,000 or so clones, more than 85% appearing once. The receptor was derived from an adult with an advanced solid tumor such as melanoma, head and neck, liver or kidney cancer. This chain joins TRBV4-1 and TRBJ2-7; D might be TRBD2 (6 bases). The sequences come from CD4+ or CD8+ T cells sorted from blood, collected in a trial of the OX40 agonist ivuxolimab. The CDR3 region has the DNA TGCGCCAGCAGCCAAGTTCCGGGAGAATACGAGCAGTACTTC. This codes for CASSQVPGEYEQYF.